The 27 T cell receptor beta chains listed next were all sequenced from one sample in a study of blood T cell repertoires in COVID-19. Profiling relied on immunoSEQ multiplex PCR, and the TCRdb table lists in-frame clones only, not all of them. The table records about 210,000 clones, about 88% of them present only once. The source material was peripheral blood. The receptors here all came from a man aged 40-49 years with acute or convalescent COVID-19.

The chain carries TRBV21-1 and TRBJ2-5; the D call in the table, TRBD2, was not verified against the DNA. TRBV21-1 is recorded as a pseudogene. The CDR3 totals 14 residues. The CDR3: CASSKVREWETQYF. For the CDR3, the DNA is TGTGCCAGCAGCAAAGTCCGGGAATGGGAGACCCAGTACTTC.

The rearrangement joins TRBV4-2 to TRBJ2-3; 8 bases fit TRBD1. With V trimmed by 4 bases and J by 0 bases, 6 bases remained unmatched. The germline V gene encodes CDR1 LGHNA and CDR2 YNFKEQ. This CDR3 region has 16 residues. CDR3 coding DNA: TGTGCCAGCAGCCTCCTGCAGGGGGCAAGCACAGATACGCAGTATTTT. This encodes CASSLLQGASTDTQYF.

This chain links TRBV12-3 or TRBV12-4 with TRBJ2-7; D gene ambiguous. Trimming shortened V by 3 bases and J by 6 bases, and 12 bases separated the two germline ends. CDR3 length: 13 residues. The CDR3: CASSFSLGSEQYF. The CDR3, as DNA: TGTGCCAGCAGTTTCTCTCTGGGCAGCGAGCAGTACTTC.

The genes are TRBV5-1 and TRBJ2-5; perhaps TRBD1 as D (5 bases). The germline V and J ends were trimmed by 5 bases and 4 bases, with 12 bases remaining between them. The germline V gene encodes CDR1 SGHRS and CDR2 YFSETQ. The CDR3 spans 13 residues. The CDR3 loop is CASRPDSAETQYF. The CDR3 nucleotides are TGCGCCAGCAGACCAGACAGTGCAGAGACCCAGTACTTC. Supplemented by reference TRBV5-1 and TRBJ2-5, the full variable domain reads KAGVTQTPRYLIKTRGQQVTLSCSPISGHRSVSWYQQTPGQGLQFLFEYFSETQRNKGNFPGRFSGRQFSNSRSEMNVSTLELGDSALYLCASRPDSAETQYFGPGTRLLVL.

The gene calls are TRBV28 and TRBJ2-7; a possible D gene is TRBD1 (6 bases). Germline CDR1 reads MDHEN; CDR2 reads SYDVKM. There are 13 residues in the CDR3. V was shortened by 3 bases and J by 4 bases, with 10 bases between the two germline ends. The CDR3 nucleotides read TGTGCCAGCAGTTTCGGGCAGGGGTACGAGCAGTACTTC. It encodes CASSFGQGYEQYF.

The V gene is TRBV6-5, the J gene TRBJ2-3; 12 bases fit TRBD1. Per germline, CDR1 MNHEY and CDR2 SVGAGI. This CDR3 comprises 13 residues. Losses at the gene ends were 8 bases for V and 4 bases for J; bases not matched to a gene: 1. The CDR3 DNA sequence: TGTGCCAGCGGGACAGGGGGCTCAGATACGCAGTATTTT. Encoded protein: CASGTGGSDTQYF.

This sequence joins TRBV5-1 and TRBJ2-1; 12 nucleotides line up with TRBD2. Germline CDR1 is SGHRS and CDR2 is YFSETQ. Trimming cost V 5 bases and J 2 bases; bases outside gene matches: 5. This CDR3 region has 16 residues. CDR3 amino acids: CASRRTSGATYNEQFF. CDR3 bases: TGCGCCAGCAGGAGGACTAGCGGGGCCACCTACAATGAGCAGTTCTTC.

This clone turned up a few times. This rearrangement joins TRBV30 to TRBJ1-1; 8 bases map to TRBD1. V was clipped by 5 bases and J by 8 bases; unmatched bases: 7. CDR1 and CDR2 (germline): GTSNPN, SVGIG (reference sequence). CDR3 length: 12 amino acids. The CDR3 DNA reads as TGTGCCTGGGTTAGACAGGGGCACGAAGCTTTCTTT. Protein sequence: CAWVRQGHEAFF.

The rearrangement links TRBV28 to TRBJ1-2; TRBD1 aligns across 10 bases. Germline CDR1 and CDR2: MDHEN and SYDVKM. This CDR3 comprises 16 residues. V shed 2 bases, J shed 0 bases, and the junction held 3 bases outside the gene matches. The CDR3 loop reads CASSLLTGGSNYGYTF. In DNA, the CDR3 is TGTGCCAGCAGTTTACTGACAGGGGGCTCTAACTATGGCTACACCTTC.

This chain uses TRBV5-1 with TRBJ2-3; the D gene is possibly TRBD2 (6 bases). The germline V and J ends were trimmed by 4 bases and 2 bases, with 17 bases remaining between them. This CDR3 contains 16 residues. The germline gives CDR1 SGHRS, CDR2 YFSETQ. The CDR3: CASSAAGPINTDTQYF. As DNA, the CDR3 is TGCGCCAGCAGCGCTGCGGGGCCCATTAACACAGATACGCAGTATTTT.

The table lists this clone with a count of one. This rearrangement joins TRBV14 to TRBJ2-7; 7 positions agree with TRBD1. This CDR3 comprises 19 residues. Germline trimming cut 4 bases from V and 3 bases from J; bases unmatched to any gene: 21. Per the germline V gene, CDR1 is SGHDN and CDR2 is FVKESK. The CDR3 region is CASSRSYGTVPGAVYEQYF. The DNA for the CDR3 is TGTGCCAGCAGCCGGTCCTACGGGACAGTCCCAGGGGCCGTCTACGAGCAGTACTTC.

This clone was detected only a few times. The V gene is TRBV14, the J gene TRBJ1-6, with 7 bases that match TRBD1. The CDR3 runs to 14 residues. Germline-derived CDR1 and CDR2 are SGHDN and FVKESK. V shed 0 bases, J shed 10 bases, and the junction held 3 bases outside the gene matches. CDR3 sequence reads: CASSQERTGSPLHF. CDR3 nucleotide sequence: TGTGCCAGCAGCCAAGAGCGGACAGGCTCACCCCTCCACTTT.

The V and J genes are TRBV4-1 and TRBJ1-2, with TRBD1 matching over 11 bases. CDR3 length equals 17 residues. Per germline, CDR1 MGHRA and CDR2 YSYEKL. Trimming removed 0 bases from V and 4 bases from J; junction bases left unmatched: 7. The CDR3 sequence is CASSQDEGTGGAYGYTF. DNA for the CDR3: TGCGCCAGCAGCCAAGACGAAGGGACAGGGGGGGCCTATGGCTACACCTTC.

J is TRBJ1-1 and V is TRBV5-1; 8 bases agree with TRBD1. V trimming: 3 bases; J trimming: 2 bases; junction bases outside the gene matches: 9. The germline CDR1 and CDR2 sequences are SGHRS and YFSETQ. CDR3 length equals 16 residues. The CDR3 loop is CASSSGQGGGNTEAFF. CDR3 coding DNA: TGCGCCAGCAGCTCCGGACAGGGTGGGGGAAACACTGAAGCTTTCTTT.

The chain recombines TRBV12-3 or TRBV12-4 with TRBJ2-5, with 9 nucleotides matching TRBD2. The CDR3 has 13 residues. V dropped 7 bases and J dropped 4; count of bases not matched to a gene: 4. CDR3 nucleotide sequence: TGTGCCAGCACCCTAGCGGGGAGAGAGACCCAGTACTTC. As protein: CASTLAGRETQYF.

The chain links TRBV3-1 (or the pseudogene TRBV3-2) to TRBJ1-5; tentatively, D is TRBD1 (5 bases). In germline, CDR1 is LGHDT, CDR2 YNNKEL (reference sequence). V was clipped by 5 bases and J by 3 bases, with 14 bases between them. The CDR3 spans 15 residues. CDR3 nucleotide sequence: TGTGCCAGCAGCAACCACCGGGGGGACAATCAGCCCCAGCATTTT. It codes for CASSNHRGDNQPQHF.

Details on this clone: The sample has other DNA sequences that encode this CDR3 too. The chain recombines TRBV30 with TRBJ2-7; the D is unclear. The CDR3 length is 12 residues. Trimming left V 0 bases short and J 3 bases short, with 6 bases between. Germline V gene lookup returns CDR1 GTSNPN and CDR2 SVGIG (reference sequence). For the CDR3, the DNA is TGTGCCTGGAGTGTAACCGGCTACGAGCAGTACTTC. Translating it yields CAWSVTGYEQYF.

The chain links TRBV30 to TRBJ1-5, with D possibly matching TRBD1 (5 bases). CDR1 is GTSNPN, CDR2 SVGIG, per germline (reference sequence). The V and J ends lost 1 base and 2 bases respectively, with 9 bases between them. The length of the CDR3 is 14 residues. The CDR3 sequence: CAWSEGGGNQPQHF. CDR3 nucleotides: TGTGCCTGGAGTGAGGGAGGGGGCAATCAGCCCCAGCATTTT.

This clone was detected a few times. The V gene is TRBV14, the J gene TRBJ1-3; D remains unclear. Germline CDR1 is SGHDN and CDR2 is FVKESK. V lost 4 bases and J lost 0, with 16 bases in between. The CDR3 runs to 17 residues. The CDR3 nucleotides are TGTGCCAGCAGCCGTTTACCTTGGAGGAGCTCTGGAAACACCATATATTTT. Amino acids: CASSRLPWRSSGNTIYF.

V is TRBV4-1 and J is TRBJ2-7; D is unclear. Germline V gene data show CDR1 as MGHRA and CDR2 as YSYEKL. The V end was cut by 5 bases, the J end by 4 bases, with 18 bases between. The CDR3 is made up of 15 amino acids. The CDR3: CASSVAATTGYEQYF. Here the CDR3 DNA reads TGCGCCAGCAGCGTTGCGGCAACTACTGGGTACGAGCAGTACTTC.

J is TRBJ2-7 and V is TRBV28; 7 bases align to TRBD2. Losses at the gene ends were 7 bases for V and 5 bases for J; bases not matched to a gene: 17. This CDR3 comprises 16 residues. The germline gives CDR1 MDHEN, CDR2 SYDVKM. The CDR3 nucleotides read TGTGCCAGCAATGACAGTCCGGGACTAAGGGGCCACGAGCAGTACTTC. Encoded protein: CASNDSPGLRGHEQYF.

The CDR3 region is CASSLGRTPNNSPLHF. The CDR3 nucleotides read TGTGCCAGCAGCTTGGGGAGGACACCTAATAATTCACCCCTCCACTTT. The chain combines TRBV2 with TRBJ1-6; D is possibly TRBD1 (5 bases). Germline V lookup: CDR1 SNHLY, CDR2 FYNNEI. The CDR3 length is 16 residues. The ends were cut back, 6 bases at V and 5 bases at J, with 17 bases in the middle.

The chain employs TRBV7-9 and TRBJ2-1; D may be TRBD1 (5 bases). Germline V gene data show CDR1 as SEHNR and CDR2 as FQNEAQ (reference sequence). V lost 6 bases and J lost 5, with 11 bases in between. The CDR3 spans 13 residues. CDR3 nucleotide sequence: TGTGCCAGCAGGGTAACCAGGGACAATGAGCAGTTCTTC. Translated: CASRVTRDNEQFF.

A note on this clone: This CDR3 is also generated by other DNA sequences in the sample. The rearrangement uses TRBV9 and TRBJ2-5, with 7 bases identical to TRBD2. Germline CDR1 is SGDLS and CDR2 is YYNGEE. This CDR3 contains 13 residues. J gave up 5 bases and V 0 bases, and 1 base lay outside the gene matches. The CDR3: CASSVDGGETQYF. CDR3 DNA: TGTGCCAGCAGCGTAGACGGGGGGGAGACCCAGTACTTC.

The rearrangement links TRBV7-6 to TRBJ1-5; weak D call: TRBD1 (6 bases). Between the trimmed V and J ends, which lost 1 base and 5 bases, there was a span of 12 bases. This CDR3 is 15 amino acids long. CDR1 and CDR2 from the germline V gene are SGHVS and FNYEAQ. CDR3 residues: CASSLGGGGDQPQHF. The CDR3 DNA reads TGTGCCAGCAGCTTAGGAGGGGGGGGAGATCAGCCCCAGCATTTT.

The CDR3 region has the DNA TGTGCCAGCAGCCATTCGGACAGCCCCGAGCAGTACTTC. Its protein product is CASSHSDSPEQYF. The chain uses TRBV7-8 and TRBJ2-7, with a tentative D call TRBD1 (6 bases). This CDR3 region has 13 residues. Germline V gene data show CDR1 as SGHVS and CDR2 as FQNEAQ. Trimming left V 5 bases short and J 6 bases short, with 14 bases between.

This clone was detected only once. This CDR3 is CASSPPAGANYGYTF. As DNA, the CDR3 is TGTGCCAGCAGCCCTCCAGCGGGGGCTAACTATGGCTACACCTTC. The V call is TRBV11-2, the J call TRBJ1-2; D possibly corresponds to TRBD1 (5 bases). Looked up from germline, CDR1 is SGHAT and CDR2 is FQNNGV. V dropped 5 bases and J dropped 0 bases, with 13 bases sitting between them. The CDR3 is 15 amino acids.